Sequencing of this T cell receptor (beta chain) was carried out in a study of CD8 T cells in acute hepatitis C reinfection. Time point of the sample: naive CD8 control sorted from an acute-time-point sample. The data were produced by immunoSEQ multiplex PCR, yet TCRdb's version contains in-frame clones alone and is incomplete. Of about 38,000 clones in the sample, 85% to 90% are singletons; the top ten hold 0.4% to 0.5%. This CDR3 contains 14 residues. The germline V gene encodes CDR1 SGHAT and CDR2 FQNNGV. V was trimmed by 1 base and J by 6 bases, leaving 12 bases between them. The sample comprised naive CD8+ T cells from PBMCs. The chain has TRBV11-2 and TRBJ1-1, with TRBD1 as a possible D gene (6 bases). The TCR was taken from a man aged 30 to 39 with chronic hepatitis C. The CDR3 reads CASSLGGGRPEAFF. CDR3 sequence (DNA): TGTGCCAGCAGCTTAGGTGGGGGGCGACCTGAAGCTTTCTTT.